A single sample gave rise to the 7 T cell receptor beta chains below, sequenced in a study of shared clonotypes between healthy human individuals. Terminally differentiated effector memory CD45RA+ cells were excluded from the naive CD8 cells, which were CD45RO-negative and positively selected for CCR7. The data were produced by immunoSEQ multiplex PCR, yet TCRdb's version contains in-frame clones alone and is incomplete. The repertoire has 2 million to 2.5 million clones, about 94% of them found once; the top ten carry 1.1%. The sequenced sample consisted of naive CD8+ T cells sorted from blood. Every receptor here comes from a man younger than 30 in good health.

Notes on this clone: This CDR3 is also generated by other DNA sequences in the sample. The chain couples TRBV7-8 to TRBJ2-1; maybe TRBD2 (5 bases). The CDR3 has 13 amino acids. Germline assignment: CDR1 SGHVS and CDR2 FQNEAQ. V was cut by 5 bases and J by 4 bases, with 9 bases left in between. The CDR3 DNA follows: TGTGCCAGCAGCCCGACGGGATACAATGAGCAGTTCTTC. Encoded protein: CASSPTGYNEQFF. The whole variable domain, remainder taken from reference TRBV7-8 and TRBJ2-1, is GAGVSQSPRYKVAKRGQDVALRCDPISGHVSLFWYQQALGQGPEFLTYFQNEAQLDKSGLPSDRFFAERPEGSVSTLKIQRTQQEDSAVYLCASSPTGYNEQFFGPGTRLTVL.

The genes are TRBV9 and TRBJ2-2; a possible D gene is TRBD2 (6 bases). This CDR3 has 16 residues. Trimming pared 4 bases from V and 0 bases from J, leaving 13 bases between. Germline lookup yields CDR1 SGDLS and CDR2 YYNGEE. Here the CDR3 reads CASSYLASTNTGELFF. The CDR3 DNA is TGTGCCAGCAGCTATCTAGCGAGTACGAACACCGGGGAGCTGTTTTTT.

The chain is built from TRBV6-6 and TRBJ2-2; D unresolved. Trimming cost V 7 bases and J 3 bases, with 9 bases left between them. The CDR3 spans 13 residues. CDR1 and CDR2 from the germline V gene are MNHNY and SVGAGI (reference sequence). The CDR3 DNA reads TGTGCCAGCACCGCTCCCGACACCGGGGAGCTGTTTTTT. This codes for CASTAPDTGELFF.

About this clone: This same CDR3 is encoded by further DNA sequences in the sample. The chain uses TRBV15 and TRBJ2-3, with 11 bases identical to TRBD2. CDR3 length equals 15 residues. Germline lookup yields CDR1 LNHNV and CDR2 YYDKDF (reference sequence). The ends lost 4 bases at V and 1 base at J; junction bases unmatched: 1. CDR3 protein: CATSILAGGTDTQYF. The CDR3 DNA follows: TGTGCCACCAGCATACTAGCGGGGGGCACAGATACGCAGTATTTT.

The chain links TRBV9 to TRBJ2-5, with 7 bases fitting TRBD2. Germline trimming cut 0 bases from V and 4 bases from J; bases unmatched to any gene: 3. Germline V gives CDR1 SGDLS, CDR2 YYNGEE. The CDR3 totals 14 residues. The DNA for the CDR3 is TGTGCCAGCAGCGTAGACGGACTAGTAGAGACCCAGTACTTC. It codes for CASSVDGLVETQYF.

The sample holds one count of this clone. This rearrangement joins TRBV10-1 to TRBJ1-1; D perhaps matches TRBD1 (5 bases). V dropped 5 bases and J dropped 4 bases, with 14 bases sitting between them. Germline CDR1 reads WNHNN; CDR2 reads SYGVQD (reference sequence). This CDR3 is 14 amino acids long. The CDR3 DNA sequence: TGCGCCAGCAGTTACCAGGGAACGGGCACTGAAGCTTTCTTT. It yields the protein CASSYQGTGTEAFF.

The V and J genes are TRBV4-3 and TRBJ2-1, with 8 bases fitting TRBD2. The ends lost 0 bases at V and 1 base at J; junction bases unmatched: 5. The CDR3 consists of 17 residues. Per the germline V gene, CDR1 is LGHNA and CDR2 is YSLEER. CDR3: CASSQDSTSESYNEQFF. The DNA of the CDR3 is TGCGCCAGCAGCCAAGATTCGACTAGCGAGTCCTACAATGAGCAGTTCTTC.